This T cell receptor beta chain stems from a study of blood T cell repertoires in COVID-19. Study-wide background: COVID-19 samples from acute and convalescent phases originated in the United States, Italy and Spain. Sources were T cells, B-cell-depleted T cells, or PBMCs; the material itself was cDNA or gDNA.

In its sample, this clone was seen a few times. A junction boundary mismatches the germline segment, possibly from a read error. Repertoires were generated with immunoSEQ multiplex PCR, while TCRdb's copy carries only in-frame clones and drops some. Of 240,000 or so clones listed, approximately 80% are singletons. This CDR3 region has 11 residues. From germline, CDR1 is MNHNS and CDR2 SASEGT. This receptor was taken from a woman younger than 30 with acute or convalescent COVID-19. The chain joins TRBV6-1 to TRBJ2-1, with D hard to call. The sequenced sample was peripheral blood. In DNA, the CDR3 is TGTGCCAGCAGTGAAGCCAGGTTAAGGATCTTC. Translated: CASSEARLRIF.